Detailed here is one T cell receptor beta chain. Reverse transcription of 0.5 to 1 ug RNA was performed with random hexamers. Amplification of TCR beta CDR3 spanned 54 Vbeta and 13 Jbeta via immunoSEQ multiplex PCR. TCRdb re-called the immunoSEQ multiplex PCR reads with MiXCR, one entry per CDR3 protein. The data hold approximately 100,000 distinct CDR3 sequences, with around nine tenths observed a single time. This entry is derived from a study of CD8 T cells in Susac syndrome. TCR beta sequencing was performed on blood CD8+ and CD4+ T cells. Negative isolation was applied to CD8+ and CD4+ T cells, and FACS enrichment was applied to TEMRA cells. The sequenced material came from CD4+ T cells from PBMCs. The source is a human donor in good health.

The CDR3 loop is CASSLVPPPRTKANYGYTF. Written as DNA, the CDR3 is TGCGCCAGCAGCTTGGTTCCCCCTCCTAGGACGAAAGCTAACTATGGCTACACCTTC. The rearrangement links TRBV5-1 to TRBJ1-2; D not certain. The ends were cut back, 0 bases at V and 0 bases at J, with 21 bases in the middle. This CDR3 spans 19 amino acids. Germline V gene sequence: CDR1 SGHRS, CDR2 YFSETQ.